These 18 T cell receptor beta chains were all obtained from the same sample, sequenced in a study of T cell repertoires in cytomegalovirus infection. In TCRdb, the reads were re-called with MiXCR into one record per CDR3 protein. The profile shows 480,000 or so distinct CDR3 sequences, around 11% of them singletons. The source material was PBMCs. The source is a human donor in good health (CMV status not recorded). Some clones in this sample may be carry-over from other donors' samples.

This clonotype was detected many times. The chain carries TRBV28 and TRBJ2-7, with D possibly being TRBD2 (6 bases). Trimming shortened V by 5 bases and J by 1 base, and 15 bases separated the two germline ends. The CDR3 is made up of 15 amino acids. Germline V CDR1 and CDR2: MDHEN, SYDVKM. In DNA, the CDR3 is TGTGCCAGCAGTCCCTGGGGGGAATTATCCTACGAGCAGTACTTC. This codes for CASSPWGELSYEQYF.

This clonotype appeared a few times. The chain links TRBV7-9 to TRBJ2-7; perhaps D is TRBD1 or TRBD2 (6 bases each). This CDR3 comprises 16 residues. Germline CDR1 SEHNR, CDR2 FQNEAQ (reference sequence). The V and J ends lost 5 bases and 5 bases respectively, with 22 bases between them. CDR3 DNA: TGTGCCAGCAGCCCGGAGGAGGGGGAGCGGCGGGACGAGCAGTACTTC. This codes for CASSPEEGERRDEQYF.

Many counts were recorded for this clonotype. The chain joins TRBV7-9 to TRBJ2-1, with D perhaps matching TRBD2 (6 bases). Germline V CDR1 and CDR2: SEHNR, FQNEAQ (reference sequence). CDR3 length equals 13 residues. CDR3 sequence (DNA): TGTGTCACCAGGAGGGTTTCCTACAATGAGCAGTTCTTC. Its translation: CVTRRVSYNEQFF.

This clonotype occurred a few times. The chain couples TRBV12-3 or TRBV12-4 to TRBJ2-3, with D possibly being TRBD2 (7 bases). The CDR3 totals 14 residues. Trimming cost V 8 bases and J 1 base, with 13 bases left between them. CDR3 residues: CASLGGGRTDTQYF. The CDR3 DNA reads as TGTGCCAGCCTGGGGGGGGGGCGCACAGATACGCAGTATTTT.

The rearrangement links TRBV18 to TRBJ2-7; 7 positions match TRBD1. Germline CDR1 KGHSH, CDR2 LQKENI. V was clipped by 3 bases and J by 9 bases; unmatched bases: 11. This CDR3 is 14 amino acids long. This CDR3 reads CASSPPGTVIGQYF. CDR3 DNA: TGTGCCAGCTCACCTCCCGGGACAGTCATCGGGCAGTACTTC.

Comment on this clonotype: A much larger clone is a single base away; this may be a read error. This chain connects TRBV14 to TRBJ1-2; 7 positions match TRBD1. The CDR3 is 14 residues long. The germline V gene has CDR1 SGHDN and CDR2 FVKESK. V lost 4 bases, J lost 4 bases, and 6 bases stayed unmatched. The chain's CDR3 is CASSPLQGPYGYTF. The CDR3 nucleotides are TGTGCCAGCAGCCCCTTACAGGGGCCCTATGGCTACACCTTC. The complete variable domain, with remaining parts taken from reference TRBV14 and TRBJ1-2, reads EAGVTQFPSHSVIEKGQTVTLRCDPISGHDNLYWYRRVMGKEIKFLLHFVKESKQDESGMPNNRFLAERTGGTYSTLKVQPAELEDSGVYFCASSPLQGPYGYTFGSGTRLTVV.

The sample holds many counts of this clonotype. The chain carries TRBV5-6 and TRBJ2-5; maybe TRBD1 (6 bases). V gave up 4 bases and J gave up 3 bases, with 10 bases separating them. The germline gives CDR1 SGHDT, CDR2 YYEEEE. CDR3 length: 13 residues. As DNA, the CDR3 is TGTGCCAGCAGCCAACAGGGAAAAGAGACCCAGTACTTC. Residues: CASSQQGKETQYF.

This clonotype was counted ten times or more. The junction differs from germline at one of its ends, possibly a read error. The chain has TRBV5-1 and TRBJ2-7; D is unclear. The CDR3 has 13 residues. Germline V gene lookup returns CDR1 SGHRS and CDR2 YFSETQ. CDR3: CASSLASSYEQYF. The CDR3 coding sequence is TGTGCCAGCAGCTTAGCCAGCTCCTACGAGCAGTACTTC.

In this sample, this clonotype turned up many times. The V and J genes are TRBV7-2 and TRBJ2-3; maybe TRBD1 (5 bases). CDR3 length: 13 amino acids. V lost 1 base, J lost 4 bases, and 6 bases lay in between. Germline assignment: CDR1 SGHTA and CDR2 FQGNSA. The CDR3 here is CASSLEGADTQYF. CDR3 coding DNA: TGTGCCAGCAGCTTAGAAGGGGCAGATACGCAGTATTTT.

This clonotype was observed many times. This chain joins TRBV7-3 and TRBJ1-2, with D hard to call. The CDR3 contains 17 residues. The V end lost 1 base, the J end lost 3 bases, and 18 bases lay between the germline ends. CDR1 and CDR2 from the germline V gene are SGHTA and FQGTGA. The CDR3 region is CASSLMASGLEDYGYTF. CDR3 coding DNA: TGTGCCAGCAGCTTAATGGCGTCAGGTCTCGAGGACTATGGCTACACCTTC.

V and J are TRBV19 and TRBJ1-5; 7 nucleotides agree with TRBD1. The CDR3 runs to 14 residues. The germline V gene encodes CDR1 LNHDA and CDR2 SQIVND (reference sequence). V was clipped by 10 bases and J by 4 bases; unmatched bases: 10. The CDR3 sequence is CATRDRLTNQPQHF. CDR3 nucleotide sequence: TGTGCCACTCGGGACAGACTAACAAATCAGCCCCAGCATTTT.

This clonotype came up many times. This chain joins TRBV7-2 and TRBJ1-4; possible D gene TRBD1, 5 bases. Trimming left V 3 bases short and J 2 bases short, with 10 bases between. The CDR3 sequence is 15 residues long. Germline loops: CDR1 SGHTA, CDR2 FQGNSA. This CDR3 reads CASSLRGRTNEKLFF. The CDR3 DNA sequence: TGTGCCAGCAGCTTGAGGGGTCGGACTAATGAAAAACTGTTTTTT.

This clonotype showed up many times. This chain joins TRBV7-8 and TRBJ2-1; no reliable D call. The CDR3 length is 16 residues. Between the trimmed V and J ends, which lost 6 bases and 9 bases, there was a span of 24 bases. Germline V gene lookup returns CDR1 SGHVS and CDR2 FQNEAQ. The CDR3 spells CASSYPRTVGGSEQFF. In DNA form, the CDR3 reads TGTGCCAGCAGTTACCCCCGGACGGTTGGTGGTAGTGAGCAGTTCTTC.

This clonotype was counted between two and nine times. This sequence joins TRBV5-8 and TRBJ2-4; D not resolved. V shed 4 bases and J shed 4 bases, with 15 bases lying between them. This CDR3 spans 15 amino acids. In germline, CDR1 is SGHTS, CDR2 YDEGEE. The chain's CDR3 is CASSAPGGLKNIQYF. CDR3 nucleotides: TGTGCCAGCAGCGCACCGGGCGGATTAAAAAACATTCAGTACTTC.

At least ten counts were recorded for this clonotype. The chain combines TRBV7-2 with TRBJ1-5; 7 bases match TRBD1. The length of the CDR3 is 15 residues. Germline lookup yields CDR1 SGHTA and CDR2 FQGNSA. V shed 5 bases and J 6 bases; nucleotides not matched to a gene: 10. The CDR3 region is CASSLRDRVGQPQHF. The CDR3 DNA follows: TGTGCCAGCAGCCTGAGAGACAGGGTAGGTCAGCCCCAGCATTTT.

This clonotype appeared many times. This sequence joins TRBV7-3 and TRBJ2-1, with D maybe TRBD2 (6 bases). V was pared by 5 bases and J by 10 bases, with 21 bases between. Per germline, CDR1 SGHTA and CDR2 FQGTGA. This CDR3 is built from 15 residues. This CDR3 is CASSPTGEVRMEQFF. The CDR3 DNA sequence: TGTGCCAGCAGCCCAACGGGAGAAGTACGGATGGAGCAGTTCTTC.

V gene TRBV2 combines with J gene TRBJ2-3, with unresolved D. Germline values: CDR1 SNHLY, CDR2 FYNNEI. The length of the CDR3 is 15 residues. V was cut by 3 bases and J by 2 bases, with 12 bases left in between. In nucleotides, the CDR3 is TGTGCCAGCAGTGAGCGGCGAACTGCCACAGATACGCAGTATTTT. It encodes CASSERRTATDTQYF.

A few counts support this clonotype. The CDR3 reads CASHRIRQAEAFF. The CDR3, as DNA: TGTGCCAGCCACAGGATCCGACAGGCTGAAGCTTTCTTT. The chain carries TRBV6-5 and TRBJ1-1; possibly TRBD1 for D (6 bases). V lost 8 bases and J lost 6, with 16 bases in between. Germline-derived CDR1 and CDR2 are MNHEY and SVGAGI. CDR3 length equals 13 residues.